The rows below give T cell receptor beta chains drawn from one sample of a study of blood T cell repertoires in COVID-19. Only in-frame clones appear in the TCRdb table, and some are missing; sequencing was by immunoSEQ multiplex PCR. The table shows 80,000 to 95,000 clones, with approximately 80% occurring only once. Sequencing was carried out using peripheral blood. The receptors shown here come from a woman aged 80 or over with active or convalescent COVID-19. Both conserved end residues are part of each CDR3. D genes are given only for firm matches. The size of a clone is reported for some rows only, either as once, few or many, or as a class for expanded clones.

v_call: TRBV2; clone_size: -; d_call: -; j_call: TRBJ1-5; cdr3_aa: CASTSGFSNQPQHF; cdr3_nt: TGTGCCAGCACATCAGGGTTTTCTAATCAGCCCCAGCATTTT
v_call: TRBV7-8; clone_size: -; d_call: -; j_call: TRBJ1-2; cdr3_aa: CASSFNRESLYGYTF; cdr3_nt: TGTGCCAGCAGCTTTAACCGGGAGTCTCTCTATGGCTACACCTTC
v_call: TRBV9; clone_size: few; d_call: TRBD1; j_call: TRBJ1-6; cdr3_aa: CASSVGHQGAAYSPLHF; cdr3_nt: TGTGCCAGCAGCGTAGGCCACCAGGGGGCTGCGTATTCACCCCTCCACTTT
v_call: TRBV7-2; clone_size: once; d_call: -; j_call: TRBJ2-7; cdr3_aa: CASSSEDLYEQYF; cdr3_nt: TGTGCCAGCAGCTCGGAGGACCTCTACGAGCAGTACTTC
v_call: TRBV6-6; clone_size: once; d_call: TRBD2; j_call: TRBJ2-7; cdr3_aa: CASSLIAGAAYEQYF; cdr3_nt: TGTGCCAGCAGTTTGATAGCGGGGGCCGCCTACGAGCAGTACTTC
v_call: TRBV10-3; clone_size: -; d_call: -; j_call: TRBJ1-2; cdr3_aa: CAISESGGATYGYTF; cdr3_nt: TGTGCCATCAGTGAGTCGGGAGGGGCTACCTATGGCTACACCTTC
v_call: TRBV2; clone_size: -; d_call: TRBD1; j_call: TRBJ1-2; cdr3_aa: CASSELGQGLSGYTF; cdr3_nt: TGTGCCAGCAGTGAATTGGGACAGGGTTTAAGCGGCTACACCTTC
v_call: TRBV28; clone_size: -; d_call: TRBD2; j_call: TRBJ2-7; cdr3_aa: CASGPGTSNEQYF; cdr3_nt: TGTGCCAGCGGCCCCGGGACTAGCAACGAGCAGTACTTC
v_call: TRBV19; clone_size: few; d_call: -; j_call: TRBJ1-1; cdr3_aa: CASSRGHNTEAFF; cdr3_nt: TGTGCCAGTAGCAGGGGTCACAACACTGAAGCTTTCTTT
v_call: TRBV4-1; clone_size: -; d_call: -; j_call: TRBJ1-3; cdr3_aa: CASSHDRGEAGNTIYF; cdr3_nt: TGCGCCAGCAGCCATGATAGGGGTGAAGCTGGAAACACCATATATTTT
v_call: TRBV9; clone_size: -; d_call: -; j_call: TRBJ1-2; cdr3_aa: CASSVEGVGGYTF; cdr3_nt: TGTGCCAGCAGCGTAGAAGGGGTCGGCGGCTACACCTTC
v_call: TRBV7-9; clone_size: -; d_call: TRBD1; j_call: TRBJ2-5; cdr3_aa: CASSLDRVFQETQYF; cdr3_nt: TGTGCCAGCAGCCTCGACAGGGTCTTTCAAGAGACCCAGTACTTC
v_call: TRBV3-1/TRBV3-2; clone_size: -; d_call: TRBD2; j_call: TRBJ2-1; cdr3_aa: CASSPSDSGGNYNEQFF; cdr3_nt: TGTGCCAGCAGTCCAAGTGATAGCGGGGGGAATTACAATGAGCAGTTCTTC
v_call: TRBV9; clone_size: -; d_call: -; j_call: TRBJ2-3; cdr3_aa: CASSGGQNTDTQYF; cdr3_nt: TGTGCCAGCAGCGGCGGACAGAACACAGATACGCAGTATTTT
v_call: TRBV7-8; clone_size: -; d_call: TRBD1; j_call: TRBJ1-1; cdr3_aa: CASYVGQGNTEAFF; cdr3_nt: TGTGCCAGCTACGTGGGACAGGGGAACACTGAAGCTTTCTTT
v_call: TRBV7-2; clone_size: -; d_call: -; j_call: TRBJ1-1; cdr3_aa: CASSLGGQGTEAFF; cdr3_nt: TGTGCCAGCAGCTTAGGGGGGCAGGGCACTGAAGCTTTCTTT
v_call: TRBV30; clone_size: -; d_call: TRBD1; j_call: TRBJ2-5; cdr3_aa: CAWSGTGLGIQETQYF; cdr3_nt: TGTGCCTGGAGCGGGACAGGGTTAGGAATCCAAGAGACCCAGTACTTC
v_call: TRBV30; clone_size: once; d_call: -; j_call: TRBJ1-3; cdr3_aa: CAWTRGVSGNTIYF; cdr3_nt: TGTGCCTGGACCCGCGGAGTCTCTGGAAACACCATATATTTT
v_call: TRBV5-4; clone_size: -; d_call: -; j_call: TRBJ2-4; cdr3_aa: CASSSRGKNIQYF; cdr3_nt: TGTGCCAGCTCTAGCCGCGGCAAAAACATTCAGTACTTC
v_call: TRBV6-5; clone_size: once; d_call: TRBD2; j_call: TRBJ2-7; cdr3_aa: CASSLSSGSFYEQYF; cdr3_nt: TGTGCCAGCAGTTTGTCTAGCGGGAGCTTCTACGAGCAGTACTTC
v_call: TRBV11-2; clone_size: -; d_call: -; j_call: TRBJ2-1; cdr3_aa: CASSLGVFSYNEQFF; cdr3_nt: TGTGCCAGCAGCTTAGGCGTTTTCTCCTACAATGAGCAGTTCTTC
v_call: TRBV19; clone_size: -; d_call: -; j_call: TRBJ1-1; cdr3_aa: CASTRERNTEAFF; cdr3_nt: TGTGCCAGTACACGGGAACGGAACACTGAAGCTTTCTTT
v_call: TRBV7-8; clone_size: -; d_call: -; j_call: TRBJ2-3; cdr3_aa: CASSLRESRTDTQYF; cdr3_nt: TGTGCCAGCAGCTTACGGGAGTCTAGGACAGATACGCAGTATTTT
v_call: TRBV28; clone_size: -; d_call: -; j_call: TRBJ1-1; cdr3_aa: CATTTGFEATEAFF; cdr3_nt: TGTGCCACCACCACAGGGTTCGAGGCCACTGAAGCTTTCTTT
v_call: TRBV10-3; clone_size: -; d_call: TRBD2; j_call: TRBJ2-3; cdr3_aa: CAISQRTSGRLPSSTDTQYF; cdr3_nt: TGTGCCATCAGCCAACGGACTAGCGGGAGATTGCCCTCTAGCACAGATACGCAGTATTTT
v_call: TRBV24-1; clone_size: -; d_call: -; j_call: TRBJ2-5; cdr3_aa: CATSDHNSGETQYF; cdr3_nt: TGTGCCACCAGTGACCACAACAGTGGGGAGACCCAGTACTTC
v_call: TRBV7-9; clone_size: -; d_call: -; j_call: TRBJ2-7; cdr3_aa: CASSLVALASEQYF; cdr3_nt: TGTGCCAGCAGCTTAGTTGCACTAGCATCCGAGCAGTACTTC
v_call: TRBV4-3; clone_size: -; d_call: -; j_call: TRBJ2-2; cdr3_aa: CASSQQGTSTGELFF; cdr3_nt: TGCGCCAGCAGCCAACAGGGAACCAGTACCGGGGAGCTGTTTTTT
v_call: TRBV7-8; clone_size: -; d_call: -; j_call: TRBJ1-1; cdr3_aa: CASSPPRGNTEAFF; cdr3_nt: TGTGCCAGCAGCCCACCTCGGGGGAACACTGAAGCTTTCTTT
v_call: TRBV19; clone_size: -; d_call: TRBD1; j_call: TRBJ2-7; cdr3_aa: CASSIRGQGSEQYF; cdr3_nt: TGTGCCAGTAGTATTAGGGGACAGGGGAGCGAGCAGTACTTC
v_call: TRBV7-3; clone_size: -; d_call: TRBD2; j_call: TRBJ2-3; cdr3_aa: CASSPSGGRTDTQYF; cdr3_nt: TGTGCCAGCAGCCCTAGCGGGGGCCGCACAGATACGCAGTATTTT
v_call: TRBV10-3; clone_size: -; d_call: -; j_call: TRBJ1-5; cdr3_aa: CAISEAGISNQPQHF; cdr3_nt: TGTGCCATCAGTGAGGCGGGCATTAGCAATCAGCCCCAGCATTTT
v_call: TRBV29-1; clone_size: -; d_call: TRBD1; j_call: TRBJ2-3; cdr3_aa: CSADRGSTDTQYF; cdr3_nt: TGCAGCGCGGACAGGGGTAGCACAGATACGCAGTATTTT
v_call: TRBV5-1; clone_size: -; d_call: -; j_call: TRBJ2-3; cdr3_aa: CASKVNERRTDTQYF; cdr3_nt: TGCGCCAGCAAAGTTAATGAGCGGCGCACAGATACGCAGTATTTT
v_call: TRBV11-2; clone_size: -; d_call: TRBD1; j_call: TRBJ1-2; cdr3_aa: CASSRTGASYGYTF; cdr3_nt: TGTGCCAGCAGCCGGACAGGGGCTTCCTATGGCTACACCTTC
v_call: TRBV14; clone_size: -; d_call: TRBD1; j_call: TRBJ2-7; cdr3_aa: CASSQLGQGVSYEQYF; cdr3_nt: TGTGCCAGCAGCCAGCTCGGACAGGGGGTATCCTACGAGCAGTACTTC
v_call: TRBV11-2; clone_size: -; d_call: TRBD2; j_call: TRBJ2-1; cdr3_aa: CASSFSGGFHNEQFF; cdr3_nt: TGTGCCAGCAGTTTTAGCGGGGGGTTCCACAATGAGCAGTTCTTC
v_call: TRBV9; clone_size: -; d_call: TRBD1; j_call: TRBJ1-2; cdr3_aa: CASSVEGQGFGYTF; cdr3_nt: TGTGCCAGCAGCGTGGAGGGACAGGGGTTTGGCTACACCTTC
v_call: TRBV4-2; clone_size: -; d_call: -; j_call: TRBJ2-4; cdr3_aa: CASSQEFFPIRRGLAKNIQYF; cdr3_nt: TGTGCCAGCAGCCAAGAATTTTTCCCCATCAGGCGGGGCCTAGCCAAAAACATTCAGTACTTC
v_call: TRBV5-1; clone_size: -; d_call: -; j_call: TRBJ1-1; cdr3_aa: CASSLDGTRNGAEAFF; cdr3_nt: TGCGCCAGCAGCTTGGACGGGACACGAAATGGCGCTGAAGCTTTCTTT
v_call: TRBV21-1; clone_size: -; d_call: -; j_call: TRBJ2-6; cdr3_aa: CASSKARGVVANVLTF; cdr3_nt: TGTGCCAGCAGCAAAGCTCGGGGGGTAGTGGCCAACGTCCTGACTTTC
v_call: TRBV6-4; clone_size: once; d_call: TRBD2; j_call: TRBJ2-7; cdr3_aa: CASSDPGLAAYEQYF; cdr3_nt: TGTGCCAGCAGTGACCCGGGACTAGCGGCCTACGAGCAGTACTTC
v_call: TRBV5-1; clone_size: -; d_call: TRBD2; j_call: TRBJ2-6; cdr3_aa: CASSLGARGAGANVLTF; cdr3_nt: TGCGCCAGCAGCTTGGGGGCGCGGGGGGCCGGGGCCAACGTCCTGACTTTC